This record looks at one TCR beta chain sequence and its context. Its antigen is still unknown. CDR1 and CDR2 (germline): SQVTM, ANQGSEA. This CDR3 has 15 residues. V lost 8 bases and J lost 5; bases outside the gene matches: 16. Using unique molecular identifiers, the investigators prepared the TCRbeta library. TCRdb independently ran MiXCR on the PCR reads; one entry per CDR3 protein. The sample records approximately 980,000 distinct CDR3 sequences, about 29% being singletons. The sample originates from a study of T-cell reconstitution after alpha-beta-depleted transplantation in children. The study's findings and limits: Newly produced T cells mostly accounted for T-cell counts and diversity one year post-transplant. After transplant, at about two months, alpha-beta T cells were reportedly derived from several hundred expanded graft clones. Some patients' high day-60 TCRbeta diversity was attributed to recipient cells surviving conditioning.

This sequence originates from a boy under three years old who had a stem cell transplant for SCID, so the T cells may come from the graft donor. This chain connects TRBV29-1 to TRBJ1-1; 8 positions match TRBD1. The material sequenced was PBMCs, mostly from graft donor cells, taken 360 days after TCRalphabeta/CD19-depleted stem cell transplant. The CDR3 coding sequence is TGCAGCAACCCAGCTTCGGGACAGGTGATGACTGAAGCTTTCTTT. Translated: CSNPASGQVMTEAFF. The full variable domain, rest sourced from reference TRBV29-1 and TRBJ1-1, is SAVISQKPSRDICQRGTSLTIQCQVDSQVTMMFWYRQQPGQSLTLIATANQGSEATYESGFVIDKFPISRPNLTFSTLTVSNMSPEDSSIYLCSNPASGQVMTEAFFGQGTRLTVV.